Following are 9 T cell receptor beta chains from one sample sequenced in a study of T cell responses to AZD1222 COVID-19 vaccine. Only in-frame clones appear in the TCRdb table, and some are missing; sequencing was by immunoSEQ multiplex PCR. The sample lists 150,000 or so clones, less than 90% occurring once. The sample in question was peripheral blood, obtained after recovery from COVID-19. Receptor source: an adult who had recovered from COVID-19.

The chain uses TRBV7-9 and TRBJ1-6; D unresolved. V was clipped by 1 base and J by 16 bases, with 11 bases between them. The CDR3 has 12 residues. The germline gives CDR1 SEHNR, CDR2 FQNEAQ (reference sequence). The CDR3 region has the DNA TGTGCCAGCAGCTTAGTCCTATGGGATCTCCACTTT. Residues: CASSLVLWDLHF.

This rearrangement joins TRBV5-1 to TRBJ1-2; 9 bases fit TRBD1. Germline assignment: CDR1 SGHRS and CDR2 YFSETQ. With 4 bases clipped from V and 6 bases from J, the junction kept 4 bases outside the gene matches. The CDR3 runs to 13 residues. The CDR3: CASSVRDRDGYTF. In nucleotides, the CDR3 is TGCGCCAGCAGCGTCCGGGACAGGGATGGCTACACCTTC.

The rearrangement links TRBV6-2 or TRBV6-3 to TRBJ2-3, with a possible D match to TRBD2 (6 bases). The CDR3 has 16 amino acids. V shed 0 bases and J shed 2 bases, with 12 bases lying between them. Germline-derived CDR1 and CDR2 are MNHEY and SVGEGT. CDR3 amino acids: CASSYSVGGPTDTQYF. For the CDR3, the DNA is TGTGCCAGCAGTTACTCAGTGGGGGGACCCACAGATACGCAGTATTTT.

As DNA, the CDR3 is TGTGCCAGCAGCCTTCCTCGACAGATAAGCACAGATACGCAGTATTTT. It translates to CASSLPRQISTDTQYF. The chain joins TRBV28 to TRBJ2-3, with D possibly matching TRBD1 (5 bases). Germline CDR1 reads MDHEN; CDR2 reads SYDVKM. Trimming removed 6 bases at V and 0 bases at J, with 16 bases between. The length of the CDR3 is 16 residues. Combining the CDR3 with reference TRBV28 and TRBJ2-3 gives the whole variable domain DVKVTQSSRYLVKRTGEKVFLECVQDMDHENMFWYRQDPGLGLRLIYFSYDVKMKEKGDIPEGYSVSREKKERFSLILESASTNQTSMYLCASSLPRQISTDTQYFGPGTRLTVL.

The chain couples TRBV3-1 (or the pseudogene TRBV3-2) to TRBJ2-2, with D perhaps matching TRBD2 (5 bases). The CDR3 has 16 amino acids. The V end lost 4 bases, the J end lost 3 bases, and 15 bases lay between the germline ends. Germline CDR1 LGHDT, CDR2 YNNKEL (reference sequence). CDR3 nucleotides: TGTGCCAGCAGCCCCCGCGGAGGCTCCGACACCGGGGAGCTGTTTTTT. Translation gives CASSPRGGSDTGELFF.

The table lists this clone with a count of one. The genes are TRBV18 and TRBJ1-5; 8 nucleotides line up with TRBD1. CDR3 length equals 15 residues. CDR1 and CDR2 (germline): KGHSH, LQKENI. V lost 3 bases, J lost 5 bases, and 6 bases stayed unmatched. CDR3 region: CASSPGGTGYQPQHF. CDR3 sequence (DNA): TGTGCCAGCTCACCTGGGGGGACAGGTTATCAGCCCCAGCATTTT. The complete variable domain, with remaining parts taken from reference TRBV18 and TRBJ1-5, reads NAGVMQNPRHLVRRRGQEARLRCSPMKGHSHVYWYRQLPEEGLKFMVYLQKENIIDESGMPKERFSAEFPKEGPSILRIQQVVRGDSAAYFCASSPGGTGYQPQHFGDGTRLSIL.

The CDR3 coding sequence is TGCGCCAGCAGTGAGTCGGGCCCGGCGGTCCACGAGCAGTACTTC. Protein sequence: CASSESGPAVHEQYF. The chain links TRBV10-1 to TRBJ2-7; unclear D gene. Germline CDR1 reads WNHNN; CDR2 reads SYGVQD (reference sequence). CDR3 length equals 15 residues. V was pared by 0 bases and J by 5 bases, with 14 bases between.

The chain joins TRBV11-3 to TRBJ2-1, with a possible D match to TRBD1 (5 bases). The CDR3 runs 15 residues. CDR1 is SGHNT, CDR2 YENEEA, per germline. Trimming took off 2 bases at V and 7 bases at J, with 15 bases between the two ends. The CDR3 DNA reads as TGTGCCAGCAGCTTAAGGGGATCATCCCCTAATGAGCAGTTCTTC. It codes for CASSLRGSSPNEQFF. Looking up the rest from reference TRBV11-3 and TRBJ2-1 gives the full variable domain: EAGVVQSPRYKIIEKKQPVAFWCNPISGHNTLYWYLQNLGQGPELLIRYENEEAVDDSQLPKDRFSAERLKGVDSTLKIQPAELGDSAVYLCASSLRGSSPNEQFFGPGTRLTVL.

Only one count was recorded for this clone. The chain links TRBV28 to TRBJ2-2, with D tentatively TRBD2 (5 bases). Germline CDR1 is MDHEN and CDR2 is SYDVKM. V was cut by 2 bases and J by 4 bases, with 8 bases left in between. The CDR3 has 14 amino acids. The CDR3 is CASSLEGATGELFF. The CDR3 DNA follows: TGTGCCAGCAGTTTAGAGGGTGCCACCGGGGAGCTGTTTTTT.